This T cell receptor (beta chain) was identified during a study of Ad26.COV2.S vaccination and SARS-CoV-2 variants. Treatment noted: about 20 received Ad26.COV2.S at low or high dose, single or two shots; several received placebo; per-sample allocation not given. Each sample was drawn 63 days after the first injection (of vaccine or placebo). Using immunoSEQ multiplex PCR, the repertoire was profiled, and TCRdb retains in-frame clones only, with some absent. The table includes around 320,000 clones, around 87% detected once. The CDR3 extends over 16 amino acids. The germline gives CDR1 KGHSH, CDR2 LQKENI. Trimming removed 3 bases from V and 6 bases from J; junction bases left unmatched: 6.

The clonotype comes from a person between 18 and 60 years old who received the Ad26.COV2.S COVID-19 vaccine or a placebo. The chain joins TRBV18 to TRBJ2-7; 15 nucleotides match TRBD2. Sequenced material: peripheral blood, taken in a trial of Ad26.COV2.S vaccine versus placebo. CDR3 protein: CASSPGGTSGGREQYF. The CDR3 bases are TGTGCCAGCTCACCCGGGGGGACTAGCGGGGGGCGCGAGCAGTACTTC.